A selection of T cell receptor beta chains follows, all from one sample in a study of blood T cell repertoires in COVID-19. Clones were sequenced by immunoSEQ multiplex PCR, and TCRdb holds only the in-frame ones, with some missing. The data contain over 250,000 clones, 90% of them seen just once; the ten biggest clones take up roughly 2.6%. The sequenced sample was PBMCs or T cells enriched from blood (not recorded which). The receptor source for this set is a man in his fifties or sixties who had recovered from COVID-19. CDR3s include the opening cysteine and the closing phenylalanine or tryptophan. The D gene is left open where the match is weak. Clone size is stated in some rows and not others, as once, few, many or a class when expanded.

cdr3_nt cdr3_aa j_call v_call clone_size d_call
TGTGCCAGCAGTATTGCCGGGACTAGAGGCCACGAGCAGTACTTC CASSIAGTRGHEQYF TRBJ2-7 TRBV7-9 . TRBD2
TGCGCCAGCACCGCCGGGGGGGCAAGCTACACTGAAGCTTTCTTT CASTAGGASYTEAFF TRBJ1-1 TRBV5-1 . .
TGTGCCAGCAGTTTTGGGCAGAATCAGCCCCAGCATTTT CASSFGQNQPQHF TRBJ1-5 TRBV27 . .
TGTGCCAGCAGCGTAACAGCGGCTGCCCAAGAGACCCAGTACTTC CASSVTAAAQETQYF TRBJ2-5 TRBV9 few .
TGCAGCGGCCGGACAGGGAGAAACTATGGCTACACCTTC CSGRTGRNYGYTF TRBJ1-2 TRBV29-1 . TRBD1
TGTGCCAGCAGTTACGTAAGTCAGCGAGGGGGCGTTCAGCCCCAGCATTTT CASSYVSQRGGVQPQHF TRBJ1-5 TRBV6-2/TRBV6-3 . TRBD1
TGTGCCAGCAGCGTAGGCCAGTATGGCTCACCCCTCCACTTT CASSVGQYGSPLHF TRBJ1-6 TRBV9 . .
TGCGCCAGCAGCCAAGATCGGGACAGGATAGATGGCTACACCTTC CASSQDRDRIDGYTF TRBJ1-2 TRBV4-1 . TRBD1
TGTGCCAGCAGTGACGATGCCCGTAGGGGTCTGAACACTGAAGCTTTCTTT CASSDDARRGLNTEAFF TRBJ1-1 TRBV6-1 . .
TGTGCCAGCAGTTTCAAACGGGGGGTCGAGCAGTACTTC CASSFKRGVEQYF TRBJ2-7 TRBV12-3/TRBV12-4 . TRBD2
TGCAGCGTGGAAGGGACAGGGACCTACGAGCAGTACTTC CSVEGTGTYEQYF TRBJ2-7 TRBV29-1 . TRBD1
TGTGCCAGCACGTTGTTTGAAAAACTGTTTTTT CASTLFEKLFF TRBJ1-4 TRBV2 . .
TGCGCCAGCAGCCAAGAGCCCGTAGACAGATATAGCAATCAGCCCCAGCATTTT CASSQEPVDRYSNQPQHF TRBJ1-5 TRBV4-1 . .
TGTGCCAGCAGCGTAGACGGCGGGAGCCCCCGACGGTTCTTC CASSVDGGSPRRFF TRBJ2-1 TRBV9 . TRBD2